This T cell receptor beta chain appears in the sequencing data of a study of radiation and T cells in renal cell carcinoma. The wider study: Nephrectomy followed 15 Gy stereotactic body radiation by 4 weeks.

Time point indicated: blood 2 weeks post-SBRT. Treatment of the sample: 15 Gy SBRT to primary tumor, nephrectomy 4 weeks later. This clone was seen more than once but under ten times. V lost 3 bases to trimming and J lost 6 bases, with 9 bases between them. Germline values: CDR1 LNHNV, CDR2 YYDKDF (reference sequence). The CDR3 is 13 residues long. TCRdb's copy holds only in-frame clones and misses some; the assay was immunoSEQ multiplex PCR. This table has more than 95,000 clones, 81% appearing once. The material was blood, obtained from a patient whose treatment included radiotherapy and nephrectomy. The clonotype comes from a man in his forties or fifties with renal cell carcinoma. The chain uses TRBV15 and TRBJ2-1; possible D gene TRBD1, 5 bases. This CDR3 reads CATSSRVINEQFF. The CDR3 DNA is TGTGCCACCAGCAGCAGGGTGATCAATGAGCAGTTCTTC.